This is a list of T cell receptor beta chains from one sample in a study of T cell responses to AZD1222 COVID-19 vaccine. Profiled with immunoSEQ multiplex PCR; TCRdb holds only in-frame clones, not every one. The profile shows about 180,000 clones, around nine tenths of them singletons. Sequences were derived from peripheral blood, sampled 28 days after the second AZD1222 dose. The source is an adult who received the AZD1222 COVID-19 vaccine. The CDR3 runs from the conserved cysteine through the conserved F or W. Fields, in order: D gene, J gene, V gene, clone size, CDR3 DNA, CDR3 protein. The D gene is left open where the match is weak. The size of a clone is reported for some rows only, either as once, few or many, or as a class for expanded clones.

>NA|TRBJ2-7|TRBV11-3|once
TGTGCCAGCAGCTTAACTTCGGGGTCCGCACAGTACTTC
CASSLTSGSAQYF
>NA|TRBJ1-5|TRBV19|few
TGTGCCAGTAGTATTGGGGTTAGCAATCAGCCCCAGCATTTT
CASSIGVSNQPQHF
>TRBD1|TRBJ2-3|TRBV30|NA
TGTGCCTGGAGTGTACCGGGACAGGGCACAGATACGCAGTATTTT
CAWSVPGQGTDTQYF
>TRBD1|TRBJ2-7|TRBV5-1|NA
TGCGCCAGCAGCTTGGGGCCGGGACAGGCCTCCTCCTACGAGCAGTACTTC
CASSLGPGQASSYEQYF
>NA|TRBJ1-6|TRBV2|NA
TGTGCCAGCAGTGAACAGGAAAATTCACCCCTCCACTTT
CASSEQENSPLHF
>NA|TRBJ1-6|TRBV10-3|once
TGTGCCCTCCGGAAAGGCAGGGGTAATTCACCCCTCCACTTT
CALRKGRGNSPLHF
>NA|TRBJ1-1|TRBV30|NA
TGTGCCTGGAGTTTCGGGAACACTGAAGCTTTCTTT
CAWSFGNTEAFF
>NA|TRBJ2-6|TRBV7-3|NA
TGTGCCAGCAGCTTAGTTCCGGGGCGCTACTCTGGGGCCAACGTCCTGACTTTC
CASSLVPGRYSGANVLTF
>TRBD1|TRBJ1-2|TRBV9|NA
TGTGCCAGCAGCGAGGGGGACAGGCTTGACTATGGCTACACCTTC
CASSEGDRLDYGYTF
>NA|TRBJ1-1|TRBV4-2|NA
TGTGCCAGCAGCCAACAACATTCCACGGGGCAGGGGCAAAATGAAGCTTTCTTT
CASSQQHSTGQGQNEAFF
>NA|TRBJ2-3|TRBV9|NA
TGTGCCAGCAGCGTAGTAGGCATTTCCCCAGATACGCAGTATTTT
CASSVVGISPDTQYF
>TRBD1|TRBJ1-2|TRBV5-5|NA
TGTGCCAGCAGCCCGTCGACAGGGCTACACTATGGCTACACCTTC
CASSPSTGLHYGYTF
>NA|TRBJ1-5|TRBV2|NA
TGTGCCAGCAGTGTGGGATCCGTCTTTAGCAATCAGCCCCAGCATTTT
CASSVGSVFSNQPQHF
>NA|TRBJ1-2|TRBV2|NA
TGTGCCAGCAGTGAAGGGAATAACTATGGCTACACCTTC
CASSEGNNYGYTF
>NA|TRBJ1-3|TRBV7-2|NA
TGTGCCAGCAGCTCCCAGGACAGATCTGGAAACACCATATATTTT
CASSSQDRSGNTIYF
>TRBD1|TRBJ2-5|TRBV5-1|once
TGCGCCAGCAGCCCAGGACAGGTGGGCCAAGAGACCCAGTACTTC
CASSPGQVGQETQYF
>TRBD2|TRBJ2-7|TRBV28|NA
TGTGCCTCCTCGGGGCTAGCGGGGCGGGAGCAGTACTTC
CASSGLAGREQYF
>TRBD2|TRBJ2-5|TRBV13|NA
TGTGCCAGCAGCTTCGGGGGGCAAGAGACCCAGTACTTC
CASSFGGQETQYF
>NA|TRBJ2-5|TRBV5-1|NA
TGCGCCAGCAGCTTTCTAGGAGAGACCCAGTACTTC
CASSFLGETQYF
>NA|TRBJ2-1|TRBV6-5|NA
TGTGCCAGCCGCGAATCCTCCTACAATGAGCAGTTCTTC
CASRESSYNEQFF
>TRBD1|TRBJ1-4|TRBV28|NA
TGTGCCAGCAGTTTACCGACAGGGGATGAAAAACTGTTTTTT
CASSLPTGDEKLFF
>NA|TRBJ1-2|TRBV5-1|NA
TGCGCCAGCAGTCCGGACCCGGACCCCTATGGCTACACCTTC
CASSPDPDPYGYTF
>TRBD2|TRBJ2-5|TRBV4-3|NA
TGCGCCAGCAGCCAAGAAGTGGCTAGCGGGGGGGCTATGGAGACCCAGTACTTC
CASSQEVASGGAMETQYF
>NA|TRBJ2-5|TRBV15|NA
TGTGCCACCAGCAGAGATGAGCAAGAGACCCAGTACTTC
CATSRDEQETQYF